This T cell receptor beta chain was recovered during a study of beta chain features in type 1 diabetes. Findings of the study overall: Any PCR bias toward short templates would affect both groups alike. In comparison with healthy donors, patients had naive, central memory and Treg TCRB repertoires that appeared more similar. Among patients with Type 1 diabetes, TCRB CDR3s were moderately but significantly shorter in every one of the four CD4+ subsets.

Sorting gave populations that all exceeded 98% purity. As to this clone: The antigen remains unidentified.

cDNA synthesis used the whole RNA isolate, giving expressed TCRB sequences. Clones were read by immunoSEQ multiplex PCR, and TCRdb kept only the in-frame ones, dropping some. Of hundreds of thousands of clones in the sample, 13% are singletons; the top ten hold less than 0.025%. V gave up 4 bases and J gave up 0 bases, with 16 bases separating them. Germline CDR1 is SGHVS and CDR2 is FNYEAQ. There are 17 residues in the CDR3. The TCR sequence derives from a man younger than 35 with type 1 diabetes. This chain links TRBV7-6 with TRBJ2-1; D possibly corresponds to TRBD2 (6 bases). The sample taken for sequencing was naive CD4+ T cells from blood. The CDR3, as DNA: TGTGCCAGCAGCTCCCTATCGGACGGGAGCTCCTACAATGAGCAGTTCTTC. Translating it yields CASSSLSDGSSYNEQFF. The full variable domain, its missing parts supplied by reference TRBV7-6 and TRBJ2-1, is GAGVSQSPRYKVTKRGQDVALRCDPISGHVSLYWYRQALGQGPEFLTYFNYEAQQDKSGLPNDRFSAERPEGSISTLTIQRTEQRDSAMYRCASSSLSDGSSYNEQFFGPGTRLTVL.